This TCR beta chain was documented in a study of PD-L1 blockade in urothelial cancer. Study information: Blood was analyzed 3 weeks (second dose) and 6 weeks after treatment start. Study-wide findings and caveats: A pretreatment blood TCR clonality that fell below the median predicted better progression-free and overall survival.

Data came from immunoSEQ multiplex PCR; TCRdb stores just in-frame clones and leaves some out. The table has fewer than 130,000 clones, approximately 86% seen once. On this clone itself: Antigen unknown.

Germline loops: CDR1 MGHRA, CDR2 YSYEKL. The CDR3 contains 13 residues. J was trimmed by 5 bases and V by 4 bases; bases with no gene match: 3. The sequenced sample was PBMCs, obtained around atezolizumab (anti-PD-L1) treatment. The receptor was derived from a middle-aged man with urothelial cancer. The chain joins TRBV4-1 to TRBJ2-5; 8 bases align to TRBD1. The CDR3: CASSRQGAETQYF. CDR3 bases: TGCGCCAGCAGCCGGCAGGGGGCTGAGACCCAGTACTTC.